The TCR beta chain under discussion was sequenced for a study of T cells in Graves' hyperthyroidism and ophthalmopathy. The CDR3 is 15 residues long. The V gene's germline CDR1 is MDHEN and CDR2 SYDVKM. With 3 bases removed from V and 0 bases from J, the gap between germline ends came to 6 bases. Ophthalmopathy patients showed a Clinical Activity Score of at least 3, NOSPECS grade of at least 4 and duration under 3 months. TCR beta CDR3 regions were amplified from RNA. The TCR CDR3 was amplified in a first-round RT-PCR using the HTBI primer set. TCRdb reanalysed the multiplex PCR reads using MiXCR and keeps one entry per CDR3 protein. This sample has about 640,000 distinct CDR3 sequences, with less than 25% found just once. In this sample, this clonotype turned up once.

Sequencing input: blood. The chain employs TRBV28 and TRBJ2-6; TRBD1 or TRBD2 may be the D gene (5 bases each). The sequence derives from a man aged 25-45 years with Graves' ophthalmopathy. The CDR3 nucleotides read TGTGCCAGCAGTTTCGGGACCTCTGGGGCCAACGTCCTGACTTTC. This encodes CASSFGTSGANVLTF.